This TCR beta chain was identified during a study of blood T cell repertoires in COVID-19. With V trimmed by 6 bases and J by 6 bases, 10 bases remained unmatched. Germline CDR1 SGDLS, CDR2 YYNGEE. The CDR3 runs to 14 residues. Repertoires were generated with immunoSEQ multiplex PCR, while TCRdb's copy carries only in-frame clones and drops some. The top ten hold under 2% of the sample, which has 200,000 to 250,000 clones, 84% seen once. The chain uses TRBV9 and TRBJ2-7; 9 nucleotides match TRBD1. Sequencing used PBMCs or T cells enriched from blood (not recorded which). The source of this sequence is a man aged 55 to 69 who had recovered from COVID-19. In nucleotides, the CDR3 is TGTGCCAGCAATAAACAGGGGGCCAGTAGCGAGCAGTACTTC. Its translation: CASNKQGASSEQYF.